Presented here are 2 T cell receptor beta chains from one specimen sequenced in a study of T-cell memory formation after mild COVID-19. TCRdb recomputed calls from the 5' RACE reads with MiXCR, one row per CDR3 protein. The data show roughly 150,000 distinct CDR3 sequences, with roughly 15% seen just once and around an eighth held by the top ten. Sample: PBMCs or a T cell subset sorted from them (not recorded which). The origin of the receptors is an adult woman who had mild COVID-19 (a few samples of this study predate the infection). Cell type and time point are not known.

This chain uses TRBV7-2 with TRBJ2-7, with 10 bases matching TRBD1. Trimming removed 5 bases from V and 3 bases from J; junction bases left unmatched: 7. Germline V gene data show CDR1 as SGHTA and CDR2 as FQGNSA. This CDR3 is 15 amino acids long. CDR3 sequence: CASSDRDRGSYEQYF. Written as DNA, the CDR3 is TGTGCCAGCAGCGACCGGGACAGGGGAAGCTACGAGCAGTACTTC.

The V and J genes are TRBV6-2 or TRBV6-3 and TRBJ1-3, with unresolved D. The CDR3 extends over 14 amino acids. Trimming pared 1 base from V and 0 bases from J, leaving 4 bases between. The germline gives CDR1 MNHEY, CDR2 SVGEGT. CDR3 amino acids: CASSYYSSGNTIYF. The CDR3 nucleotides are TGTGCCAGCAGTTACTACAGCTCTGGAAACACCATATATTTT.